The clone carrying this T cell receptor (beta chain) was detected only a few times. Its cognate antigen is unknown. These data originate in a study of cytotoxic CD8 clonotypes in ibrutinib-treated CLL. On the study more broadly: The cohort had around 10 relapsed/refractory and some 14 treatment-naive patients, 17 IGHV unmutated. Broader study findings: Stable or contracted on treatment, public clonotypes were also uncommon. Clonality increased with ibrutinib response but returned toward baseline at progression.

With sequencing, the targeted depth ranged from 1 in 200,000 to 1 in 1 million T cells. Only in-frame clones appear in the TCRdb table, and some are missing; sequencing was by immunoSEQ multiplex PCR. The repertoire has 28,000 or so clones, roughly 60% of them found once; the top ten carry 14%. Germline V gene sequence: CDR1 LNHDA, CDR2 SQIVND (reference sequence). The CDR3 sequence is 15 residues long. V gave up 6 bases and J gave up 2 bases, with 14 bases separating them. The sequence was collected from a human donor with chronic lymphocytic leukemia. The material was PBMCs, obtained before ibrutinib treatment. This chain links TRBV19 with TRBJ1-3, with unresolved D. The CDR3 region is CASSPLSNPGNTIYF. The CDR3 nucleotides are TGTGCCAGTAGCCCCCTCTCGAACCCTGGAAACACCATATATTTT.